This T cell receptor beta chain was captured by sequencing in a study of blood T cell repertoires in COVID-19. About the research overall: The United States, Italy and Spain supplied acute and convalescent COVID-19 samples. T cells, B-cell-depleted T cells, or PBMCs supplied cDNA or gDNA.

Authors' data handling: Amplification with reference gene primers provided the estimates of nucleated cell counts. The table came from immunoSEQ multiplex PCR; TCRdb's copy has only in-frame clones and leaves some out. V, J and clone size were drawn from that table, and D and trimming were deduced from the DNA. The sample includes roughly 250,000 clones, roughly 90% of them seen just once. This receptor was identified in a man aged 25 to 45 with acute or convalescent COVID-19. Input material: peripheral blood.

The CDR3, as DNA: TGTGCCAGCAGTGGCCGAACTCCGGGACAGGGCTTCTACGAGCAGTACTTC. Amino acids: CASSGRTPGQGFYEQYF. The rearrangement joins TRBV25-1 to TRBJ2-7; 9 bases align to TRBD1. In germline, CDR1 is MGHDK, CDR2 SYGVNS. The CDR3 is 17 residues long. With 4 bases clipped from V and 3 bases from J, the junction kept 13 bases outside the gene matches.